These T cell receptor beta chains were read from a single sample in a study of technical replicates of blood from several donors. Assay: immunoSEQ multiplex PCR; the TCRdb copy retains only in-frame clones and omits some. The sample consists of some 64,000 clones, nearly 95% of them appearing once. Material: PBMCs. These receptors were obtained from a human donor in good health. Some clones in this sample may be carry-over from other donors' samples. Both conserved end residues are trimmed from each CDR3.

TRBJ2-3,TRBV5-1,ASSSDRGSTDTQY
TRBJ2-3,TRBV9,ASSVAVAGPHIPTDTQY
TRBJ2-3,TRBV9,ASSFRGAGTDTQY
TRBJ2-3,TRBV13,ASRHRGGRADTQY
TRBJ1-1,TRBV5-1,ASSGGTEAF
TRBJ2-7,TRBV6-5,ASSRDINYEQY
TRBJ1-5,TRBV19,ASSIDRAGYSNQPQH
TRBJ2-7,TRBV7-2,ASSSSTGGSYEQY
TRBJ1-2,TRBV6-1,ASSEIGQYGYT
TRBJ1-5,TRBV10-3,AISDRGSNQPQH
TRBJ2-2,TRBV9,ASSVLELARGELF
TRBJ2-5,TRBV2,ATKPGQVQETQY
TRBJ1-4,TRBV4-3,ASSQDSGGRGHEKLF
TRBJ2-7,TRBV5-1,ASSSGTGDKEQY
TRBJ1-5,TRBV6-1,ASSEKGWQGAGSNQPQH
TRBJ2-3,TRBV9,ASSRSLGGTVSTDTQY
TRBJ1-3,TRBV18,ASSPFVGQVGNTIY
TRBJ2-4,TRBV7-2,ASSSGLAGREVR
TRBJ2-3,TRBV4-3,ASGRGPPDTQY
TRBJ2-7,TRBV6-5,ASSSPDGANSYEQY
TRBJ2-7,TRBV5-4,ASSQGLAIGEQY
TRBJ2-5,TRBV5-1,ASSLGTSVVTQY
TRBJ2-3,TRBV6-5,ASSTPRVPDTQY
TRBJ2-1,TRBV7-9,ASSLKWRLAGVEDEQF
TRBJ2-2,TRBV7-9,ARTEIQIDTGELF
TRBJ1-3,TRBV7-9,ASRKRVNTIY
TRBJ2-7,TRBV6-5,ASSYKRGTYEQY
TRBJ1-2,TRBV2,ASSEARPGGYT
TRBJ2-1,TRBV13,ASSLRGHAYNEQF
TRBJ2-1,TRBV27,ASSLRRSYNEQF
TRBJ2-3,TRBV7-6,ASSRLTSENTDTQY
TRBJ2-6,TRBV30,AWSVPAGANVLT
TRBJ2-2,TRBV7-9,ASSPSAVAGTGTGELF
TRBJ2-7,TRBV27,ASSLGGANEQY
TRBJ2-1,TRBV27,ASNGLAGAGEQF
TRBJ2-7,TRBV7-2,ASSLVLLRGYEQY
TRBJ1-3,TRBV30,AWSPGGNTIY
TRBJ1-2,TRBV6-6,ASSRRRG
TRBJ1-6,TRBV19,ASTRSSYNSPLH
TRBJ1-1,TRBV15,ATSRDLRTGGRGGTEAF
TRBJ2-1,TRBV29-1,SAGDGYNEQF
TRBJ2-1,TRBV5-1,ASSIRTSESEQF
TRBJ1-6,TRBV4-1,ASSQDRAANSPLH
TRBJ2-3,TRBV19,ASSIRQGSDTQY
TRBJ2-3,TRBV19,ASSTDRGRTDTQY
TRBJ2-7,TRBV7-2,ASSWGLAGGYEQY
TRBJ2-3,TRBV18,ASSRAGTSGGYSTDTQY
TRBJ2-3,TRBV7-8,ASSFPRNKGALLDTQY
TRBJ2-1,TRBV6-5,ASSYSSRVYNEQF
TRBJ2-3,TRBV2,ASRTLAGDEIDTQY
TRBJ2-3,TRBV2,ASSWTGLTNTQY
TRBJ2-7,TRBV6-5,ASRGPYGHEQY
TRBJ1-2,TRBV4-1,ASSQGTGVVYGYT
TRBJ2-5,TRBV7-2,ASSQTSGSQETQY
TRBJ2-1,TRBV25-1,ASSGQRGGFNEQF
TRBJ2-7,TRBV9,ASSVGLATTSYEQY
TRBJ2-1,TRBV6-5,ASKERGEYNEQF
TRBJ2-7,TRBV7-8,ASSLAPGQDYEQY
TRBJ2-1,TRBV5-1,ASALRASGVYNEQF